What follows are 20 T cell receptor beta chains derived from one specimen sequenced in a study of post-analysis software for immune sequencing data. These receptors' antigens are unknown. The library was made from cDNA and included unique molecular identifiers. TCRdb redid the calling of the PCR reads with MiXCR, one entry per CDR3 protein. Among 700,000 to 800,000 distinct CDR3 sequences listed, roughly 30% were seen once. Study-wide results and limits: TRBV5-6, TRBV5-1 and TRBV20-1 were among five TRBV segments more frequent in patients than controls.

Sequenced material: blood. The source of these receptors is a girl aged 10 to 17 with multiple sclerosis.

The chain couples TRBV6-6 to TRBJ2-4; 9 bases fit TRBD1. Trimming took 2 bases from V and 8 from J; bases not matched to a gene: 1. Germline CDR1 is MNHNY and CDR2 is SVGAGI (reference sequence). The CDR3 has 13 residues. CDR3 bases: TGTGCCAGCAGTTACGACAGGGGGGACATTCAGTACTTC. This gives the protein CASSYDRGDIQYF.

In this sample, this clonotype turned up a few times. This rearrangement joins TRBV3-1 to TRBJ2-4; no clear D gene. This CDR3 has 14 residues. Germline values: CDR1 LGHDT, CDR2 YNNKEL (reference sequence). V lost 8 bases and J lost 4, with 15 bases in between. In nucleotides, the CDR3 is TGTGCCAGCGGAATCCGGACGGTAAAAAACATTCAGTACTTC. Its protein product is CASGIRTVKNIQYF.

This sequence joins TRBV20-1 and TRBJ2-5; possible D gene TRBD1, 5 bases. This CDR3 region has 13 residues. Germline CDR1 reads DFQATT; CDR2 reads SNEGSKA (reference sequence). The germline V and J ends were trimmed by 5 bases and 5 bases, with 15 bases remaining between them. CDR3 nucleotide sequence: TGCAGTGCTTCGGACACCCAGATGGAGACCCAGTACTTC. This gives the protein CSASDTQMETQYF.

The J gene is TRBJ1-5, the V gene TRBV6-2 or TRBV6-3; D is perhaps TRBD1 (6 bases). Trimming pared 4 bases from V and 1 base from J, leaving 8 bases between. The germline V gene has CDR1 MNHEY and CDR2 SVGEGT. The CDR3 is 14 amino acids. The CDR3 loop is CASSFGQSNQPQHF. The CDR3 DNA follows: TGTGCCAGCAGTTTTGGACAGAGCAATCAGCCCCAGCATTTT.

The CDR3 DNA reads as TGCAGTGCTAGGCCGACTAGCGGGAATTACGAGCAGTACTTC. This codes for CSARPTSGNYEQYF. This sequence joins TRBV20-1 and TRBJ2-7; 11 bases are a match to TRBD2. The CDR3 has 14 residues. With 3 bases clipped from V and 4 bases from J, the junction kept 5 bases outside the gene matches. The germline CDR1 and CDR2 sequences are DFQATT and SNEGSKA (reference sequence).

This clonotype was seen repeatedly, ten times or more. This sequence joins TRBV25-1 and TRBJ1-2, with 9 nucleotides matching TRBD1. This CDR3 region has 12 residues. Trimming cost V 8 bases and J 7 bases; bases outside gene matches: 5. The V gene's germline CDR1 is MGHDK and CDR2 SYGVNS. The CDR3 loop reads CASRGQGPGYTF. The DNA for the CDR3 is TGTGCCAGCCGGGGACAGGGCCCTGGCTACACCTTC.

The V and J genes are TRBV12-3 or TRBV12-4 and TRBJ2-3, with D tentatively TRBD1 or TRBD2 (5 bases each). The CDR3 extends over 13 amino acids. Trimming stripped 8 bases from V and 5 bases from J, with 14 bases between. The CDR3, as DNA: TGTGCCAGCCGAGGGGTGCGCGGAGATACGCAGTATTTT. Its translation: CASRGVRGDTQYF.

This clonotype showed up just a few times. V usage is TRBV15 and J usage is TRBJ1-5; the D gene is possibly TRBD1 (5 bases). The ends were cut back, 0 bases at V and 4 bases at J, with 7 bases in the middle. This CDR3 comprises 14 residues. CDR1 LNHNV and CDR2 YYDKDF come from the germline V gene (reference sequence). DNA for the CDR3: TGTGCCACCAGCAGAGATCGACAGAATCAGCCCCAGCATTTT. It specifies CATSRDRQNQPQHF.

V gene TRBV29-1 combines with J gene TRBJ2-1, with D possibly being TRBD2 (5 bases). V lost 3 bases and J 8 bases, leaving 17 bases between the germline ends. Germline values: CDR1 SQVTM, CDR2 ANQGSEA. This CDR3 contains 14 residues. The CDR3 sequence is CSVEMSGTAYEQFF. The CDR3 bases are TGCAGCGTTGAGATGTCGGGAACTGCATATGAGCAGTTCTTC.

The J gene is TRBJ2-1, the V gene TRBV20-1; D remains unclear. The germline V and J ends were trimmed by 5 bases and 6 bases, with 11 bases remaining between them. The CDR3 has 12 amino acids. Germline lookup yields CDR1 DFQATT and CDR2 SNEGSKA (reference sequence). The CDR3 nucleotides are TGCAGTGCTGGCCGAGACTTCAATGAGCAGTTCTTC. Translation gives CSAGRDFNEQFF.

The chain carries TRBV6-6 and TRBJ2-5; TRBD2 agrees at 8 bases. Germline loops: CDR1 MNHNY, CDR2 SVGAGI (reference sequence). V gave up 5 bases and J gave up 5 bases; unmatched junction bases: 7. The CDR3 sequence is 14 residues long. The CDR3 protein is CASSPGGARETQYF. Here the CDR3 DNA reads TGTGCCAGCAGTCCCGGGGGGGCCCGGGAGACCCAGTACTTC.

CDR3 sequence reads: CASSTGRTSGSYEQYF. The CDR3 DNA sequence: TGTGCCAGCAGCACCGGCAGGACTAGCGGGAGCTACGAGCAGTACTTC. The rearrangement joins TRBV7-2 to TRBJ2-7; the match to TRBD2 covers 13 bases. CDR1 is SGHTA and CDR2 is FQGNSA in the germline V gene. Trimming cost V 5 bases and J 3 bases; bases outside gene matches: 7. The length of the CDR3 is 16 residues.

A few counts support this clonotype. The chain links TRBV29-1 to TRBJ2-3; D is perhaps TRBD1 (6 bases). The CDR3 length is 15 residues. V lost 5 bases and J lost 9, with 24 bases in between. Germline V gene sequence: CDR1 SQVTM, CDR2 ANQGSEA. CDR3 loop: CSVSLNRDLLDTQYF. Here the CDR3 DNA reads TGCAGCGTTTCCCTGAACAGGGATTTACTAGACACGCAGTATTTT.

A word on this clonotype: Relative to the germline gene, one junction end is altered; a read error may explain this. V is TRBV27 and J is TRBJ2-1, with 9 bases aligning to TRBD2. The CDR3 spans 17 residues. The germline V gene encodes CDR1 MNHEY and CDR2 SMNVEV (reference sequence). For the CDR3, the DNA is TGTGCCGGCAGTTTATCGAGGGCGGGGGGGGCCTACAATGAGCAGTTCTTC. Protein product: CAGSLSRAGGAYNEQFF.

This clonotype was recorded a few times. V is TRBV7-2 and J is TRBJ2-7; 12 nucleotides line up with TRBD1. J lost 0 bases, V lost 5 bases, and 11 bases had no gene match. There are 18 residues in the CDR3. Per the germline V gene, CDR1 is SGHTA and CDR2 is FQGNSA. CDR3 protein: CASSGDRGRIGTSYEQYF. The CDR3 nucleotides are TGTGCCAGCAGCGGGGACAGGGGGCGTATAGGGACCTCCTACGAGCAGTACTTC.

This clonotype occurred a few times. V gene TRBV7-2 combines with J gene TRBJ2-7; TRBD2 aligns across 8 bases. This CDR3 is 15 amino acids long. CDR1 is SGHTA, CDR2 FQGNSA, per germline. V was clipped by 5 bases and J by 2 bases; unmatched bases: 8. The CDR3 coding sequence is TGTGCCAGCAGCGCCGGACTAGCCAGGACCTACGAGCAGTACTTC. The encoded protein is CASSAGLARTYEQYF.

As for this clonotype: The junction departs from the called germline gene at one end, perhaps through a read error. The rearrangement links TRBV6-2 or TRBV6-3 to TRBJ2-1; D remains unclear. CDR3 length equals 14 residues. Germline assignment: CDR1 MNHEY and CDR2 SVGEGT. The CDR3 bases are TGTGCCAGCAGTTATAGGCTTAACGGCAATGAGCCGTTCTTC. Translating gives CASSYRLNGNEPFF.

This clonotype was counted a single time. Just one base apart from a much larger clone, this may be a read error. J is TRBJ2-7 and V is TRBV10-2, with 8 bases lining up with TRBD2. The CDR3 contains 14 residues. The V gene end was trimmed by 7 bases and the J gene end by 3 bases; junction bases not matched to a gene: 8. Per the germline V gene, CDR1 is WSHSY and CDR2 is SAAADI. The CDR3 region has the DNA TGCGCCAGCACTGGGACTAGAGCCTTCTACGAGCAGTACTTC. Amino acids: CASTGTRAFYEQYF.

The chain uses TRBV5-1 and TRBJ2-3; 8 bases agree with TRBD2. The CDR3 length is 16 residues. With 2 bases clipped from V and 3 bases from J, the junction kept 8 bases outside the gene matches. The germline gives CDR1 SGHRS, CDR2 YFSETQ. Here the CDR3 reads CASSLLGGGRTDTQYF. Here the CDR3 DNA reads TGCGCCAGCAGCTTACTTGGCGGGGGGAGGACAGATACGCAGTATTTT.

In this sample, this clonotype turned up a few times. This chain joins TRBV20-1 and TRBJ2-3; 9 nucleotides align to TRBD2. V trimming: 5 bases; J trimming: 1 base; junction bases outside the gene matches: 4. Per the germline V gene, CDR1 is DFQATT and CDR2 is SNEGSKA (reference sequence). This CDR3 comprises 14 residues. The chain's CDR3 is CSAPTSGRTDTQYF. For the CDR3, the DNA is TGCAGTGCTCCGACTAGCGGACGCACAGATACGCAGTATTTT.